Shown below are 22 T cell receptor beta chains from a single sample sequenced in a study of blood T cell repertoires in COVID-19. The method was immunoSEQ multiplex PCR; TCRdb's version includes in-frame clones alone and lacks a portion of them. The table has under 300,000 clones, 65% to 85% seen once; the top ten hold around 3.5%. Material for sequencing was PBMCs or T cells enriched from blood (not recorded which). These receptors were collected from a man aged 45 to 65 who had recovered from COVID-19.

V usage is TRBV4-1 and J usage is TRBJ2-3; 8 nucleotides match TRBD1. Trimming removed 4 bases from V and 0 bases from J; junction bases left unmatched: 3. The CDR3 runs to 15 residues. Per germline, CDR1 MGHRA and CDR2 YSYEKL. The CDR3 DNA sequence: TGCGCCAGCAGCCGGACAGGGCTTAGCACAGATACGCAGTATTTT. Translated: CASSRTGLSTDTQYF.

The V gene is TRBV30, the J gene TRBJ1-4; D possibly corresponds to TRBD1 (5 bases). V gave up 3 bases and J gave up 7 bases, with 21 bases separating them. This CDR3 is built from 16 residues. The germline V gene has CDR1 GTSNPN and CDR2 SVGIG (reference sequence). The CDR3 loop is CAWSPLSIATAEKLFF. In DNA, the CDR3 is TGTGCCTGGAGCCCTCTCAGTATTGCGACAGCTGAAAAACTGTTTTTT.

V gene TRBV7-6 combines with J gene TRBJ1-3, with 7 bases matching TRBD1. CDR3 length equals 16 residues. Germline CDR1 SGHVS, CDR2 FNYEAQ. V shed 1 base, J shed 4 bases, and the junction held 7 bases outside the gene matches. The CDR3 DNA reads as TGTGCCAGCAGCTTAGGAGGACAGGTCAGAGGAAACACCATATATTTT. This sequence encodes CASSLGGQVRGNTIYF.

The V and J genes are TRBV5-4 and TRBJ2-1; 8 bases fit TRBD2. There are 16 residues in the CDR3. CDR1 is SGHNT, CDR2 YYREEE, per germline (reference sequence). V was pared by 2 bases and J by 7 bases, with 11 bases of the junction left unmatched. The CDR3 sequence is CASSFSGTSYKNEQFF. CDR3 nucleotide sequence: TGTGCCAGCAGCTTTTCCGGGACTAGTTATAAGAATGAGCAGTTCTTC. Combining the CDR3 with reference TRBV5-4 and TRBJ2-1 gives the whole variable domain ETGVTQSPTHLIKTRGQQVTLRCSSQSGHNTVSWYQQALGQGPQFIFQYYREEENGRGNFPPRFSGLQFPNYSSELNVNALELDDSALYLCASSFSGTSYKNEQFFGPGTRLTVL.

The chain is built from TRBV28 and TRBJ1-2; TRBD1 might be the D (5 bases). The length of the CDR3 is 13 residues. Germline V gene sequence: CDR1 MDHEN, CDR2 SYDVKM. The V end lost 3 bases, the J end lost 6 bases, and 11 bases lay between the germline ends. In DNA form, the CDR3 reads TGTGCCAGCAGTTTCAAGGGGATTAATGGCTACACCTTC. Encoded protein: CASSFKGINGYTF.

The chain links TRBV30 to TRBJ2-1, with 7 positions matching TRBD2. Germline V lookup: CDR1 GTSNPN, CDR2 SVGIG (reference sequence). V shed 2 bases, J shed 6 bases, and the junction held 13 bases outside the gene matches. The CDR3 spans 16 residues. The CDR3 loop reads CAWSPVGLRPVNEQFF. CDR3 in DNA: TGTGCCTGGAGTCCAGTGGGACTAAGGCCCGTCAATGAGCAGTTCTTC.

CDR3 loop: CASRLPNQNSPLHF. For the CDR3, the DNA is TGTGCCAGCAGACTACCGAATCAAAATTCACCCCTCCACTTT. V and J are TRBV28 and TRBJ1-6, with no clear D. This CDR3 has 14 amino acids. The germline V gene encodes CDR1 MDHEN and CDR2 SYDVKM. Trimming cost V 6 bases and J 7 bases, with 13 bases left between them.

The V and J genes are TRBV12-5 and TRBJ1-5; D gene unclear. The CDR3 extends over 12 amino acids. Trimming stripped 6 bases from V and 6 bases from J, with 9 bases between. Germline V gives CDR1 LGHNT, CDR2 FRNRAP. CDR3 DNA sequence: TGTGCTAGTGGCCTCGGGAGTCAGCCCCAGCATTTT. As protein: CASGLGSQPQHF.

The V and J genes are TRBV6-2 or TRBV6-3 and TRBJ2-1; D is perhaps TRBD2 (5 bases). Germline V gives CDR1 MNHEY, CDR2 SVGEGT. V lost 2 bases and J lost 6, with 14 bases in between. CDR3 length: 15 residues. CDR3 coding DNA: TGTGCCAGCAGTTACGATGGGAGATTCAGCAATGAGCAGTTCTTC. This sequence encodes CASSYDGRFSNEQFF.

The CDR3 coding sequence is TGTGCCAGCAGCTCCAGCCTAAACGGCGGCGCCTTTAACTATGGCTACACCTTC. This translates into CASSSSLNGGAFNYGYTF. J is TRBJ1-2 and V is TRBV7-8; D not certain. Per the germline V gene, CDR1 is SGHVS and CDR2 is FQNEAQ. The CDR3 is 18 residues long. Trimming took 4 bases from V and 1 from J, leaving 22 bases between them.

The rearrangement uses TRBV5-4 and TRBJ2-2; 8 bases align to TRBD2. The J segment lost 3 bases and the V segment lost 3 bases, leaving 4 bases of the junction unmatched. The germline V gene has CDR1 SGHNT and CDR2 YYREEE (reference sequence). The CDR3 length is 15 residues. The CDR3 DNA sequence: TGTGCCAGCAGCTCAGCGGGAGTAGACACCGGGGAGCTGTTTTTT. This gives the protein CASSSAGVDTGELFF. Full variable domain (outside the CDR3, taken from reference TRBV5-4 and TRBJ2-2): ETGVTQSPTHLIKTRGQQVTLRCSSQSGHNTVSWYQQALGQGPQFIFQYYREEENGRGNFPPRFSGLQFPNYSSELNVNALELDDSALYLCASSSAGVDTGELFFGEGSRLTVL.

The chain has TRBV29-1 and TRBJ1-1; 7 bases align to TRBD1. The CDR3 sequence is 11 residues long. Germline loops: CDR1 SQVTM, CDR2 ANQGSEA. The ends lost 7 bases at V and 1 base at J; junction bases unmatched: 0. The CDR3 sequence is CSGQGNTEAFF. The CDR3 nucleotides are TGCAGCGGACAGGGGAACACTGAAGCTTTCTTT.

The chain links TRBV2 to TRBJ2-5, with D possibly matching TRBD2 (6 bases). The CDR3 loop spans 12 amino acids. Germline V CDR1 and CDR2: SNHLY, FYNNEI. V was trimmed by 9 bases and J by 4 bases, leaving 12 bases between them. In DNA form, the CDR3 reads TGTGCCAGACGGGACTCAAGAGAGACCCAGTACTTC. It yields the protein CARRDSRETQYF.

Here the CDR3 DNA reads TGTGCCAGCAGCTCGACTCGGGACTACCCCTACAATGAGCAGTTCTTC. Translating gives CASSSTRDYPYNEQFF. V is TRBV7-9 and J is TRBJ2-1; 7 bases agree with TRBD2. The germline V gene encodes CDR1 SEHNR and CDR2 FQNEAQ (reference sequence). V trimming: 4 bases; J trimming: 2 bases; junction bases outside the gene matches: 8. There are 16 residues in the CDR3.

This clone was observed a single time. V is TRBV27 and J is TRBJ1-1, with TRBD1 as a possible D gene (6 bases). CDR1 MNHEY and CDR2 SMNVEV come from the germline V gene (reference sequence). The CDR3 loop spans 13 amino acids. The germline V and J ends were trimmed by 4 bases and 5 bases, with 11 bases remaining between them. In nucleotides, the CDR3 is TGTGCCAGCAGTTCCACAGGGAGTACTGAAGCTTTCTTT. This codes for CASSSTGSTEAFF.

The chain is built from TRBV2 and TRBJ2-5, with D maybe TRBD1 (5 bases). Per the germline V gene, CDR1 is SNHLY and CDR2 is FYNNEI. This CDR3 comprises 13 residues. V lost 8 bases and J 2 bases, leaving 12 bases between the germline ends. CDR3 residues: CASAADSQETQYF. In DNA form, the CDR3 reads TGTGCCAGCGCAGCCGACAGTCAAGAGACCCAGTACTTC.

This clone was recorded a few times. V is TRBV24-1 and J is TRBJ2-2; TRBD1 aligns across 9 bases. V shed 3 bases and J 4 bases; nucleotides not matched to a gene: 8. The CDR3 has 17 residues. Germline CDR1 reads KGHDR; CDR2 reads SFDVKD. CDR3 coding DNA: TGTGCCACCAGTGATCCAACCGGGACAGGGACCACCGGGGAGCTGTTTTTT. Its protein is CATSDPTGTGTTGELFF.

This clone was observed a handful of times. The chain couples TRBV7-3 to TRBJ1-2; D call uncertain. Germline V gives CDR1 SGHTA, CDR2 FQGTGA. The germline V and J ends were trimmed by 5 bases and 4 bases, with 11 bases remaining between them. The CDR3 is made up of 13 amino acids. CDR3 bases: TGTGCCAGCAGCCCTAGCGCGTCCTATGGCTACACCTTC. Translating gives CASSPSASYGYTF.

This chain uses TRBV19 with TRBJ2-2; TRBD1 matches at 9 bases. The CDR3 is 17 residues long. With 9 bases clipped from V and 4 bases from J, the junction kept 15 bases outside the gene matches. Germline V gene data show CDR1 as LNHDA and CDR2 as SQIVND (reference sequence). Written as DNA, the CDR3 is TGTGCCAGCCACCCGACAGGGGGTGCCCGGAGCACCGGGGAGCTGTTTTTT. Protein sequence: CASHPTGGARSTGELFF.

This chain connects TRBV27 to TRBJ2-2; perhaps TRBD2 as D (5 bases). Trimming stripped 3 bases from V and 4 bases from J, with 9 bases between. Germline CDR1 reads MNHEY; CDR2 reads SMNVEV (reference sequence). The CDR3 contains 14 residues. The CDR3 DNA reads TGTGCCAGCAGTTTCGGGGTGGGCACCGGGGAGCTGTTTTTT. Protein sequence: CASSFGVGTGELFF.

The gene calls are TRBV5-1 and TRBJ2-7; tentatively, D is TRBD2 (6 bases). This CDR3 is built from 16 residues. CDR1 is SGHRS and CDR2 is YFSETQ in the germline V gene. Trimming took off 4 bases at V and 6 bases at J, with 23 bases between the two ends. The CDR3 DNA reads TGCGCCAGCAGCACAGGACGAGGCAGGGAGGAAAGCGAGCAGTACTTC. Its translation is CASSTGRGREESEQYF.

CDR3 sequence reads: CASSPPRQGSSGNTIYF. DNA of the CDR3: TGTGCCAGCTCACCACCTAGACAGGGCAGCTCTGGAAACACCATATATTTT. V is TRBV18 and J is TRBJ1-3; 7 nucleotides match TRBD1. Germline CDR1 KGHSH, CDR2 LQKENI. This CDR3 is 17 amino acids long. V trimming: 0 bases; J trimming: 0 bases; junction bases outside the gene matches: 5. The whole variable domain, remainder taken from reference TRBV18 and TRBJ1-3, is NAGVMQNPRHLVRRRGQEARLRCSPMKGHSHVYWYRQLPEEGLKFMVYLQKENIIDESGMPKERFSAEFPKEGPSILRIQQVVRGDSAAYFCASSPPRQGSSGNTIYFGEGSWLTVV.